The clone carrying this T cell receptor (beta chain) was counted a few times. Its target is not known. Trimming pared 5 bases from V and 6 bases from J, leaving 14 bases between. The CDR3 runs 14 residues. CDR1 is SGHAT, CDR2 FQNNGV, per germline. The data are from a study of T-cell memory formation after mild COVID-19. Whole-study results and caveats: The pre-infection memory compartment contained some responding clones, suggesting cross-reactive memory joined. Chiefly within CM and EM were the contracting CD4+ clones; CD8+ ones were within EMRA. A second wave expanding day 15 to 37 was CD4+-biased; contracting clones were balanced.

Barcoded TCR alpha and TCR beta cDNA libraries with UMIs came from 5'RACE using constant-segment primers. TCRdb re-called the 5' RACE reads with MiXCR, one entry per CDR3 protein. The sample has 80,000 to 130,000 distinct CDR3 sequences; roughly 10% are singletons. The gene calls are TRBV11-2 and TRBJ2-1; D possibly corresponds to TRBD1 (5 bases). The sample taken for sequencing was PBMCs or a T cell subset sorted from them (not recorded which). This TCR derives from a man younger than 35 who had mild COVID-19 (a few samples of this study predate the infection). Cell type and time point are not known. CDR3 in DNA: TGTGCCAGCAGCCAGGTGGCGACAGTCAATGAGCAGTTCTTC. Protein: CASSQVATVNEQFF.